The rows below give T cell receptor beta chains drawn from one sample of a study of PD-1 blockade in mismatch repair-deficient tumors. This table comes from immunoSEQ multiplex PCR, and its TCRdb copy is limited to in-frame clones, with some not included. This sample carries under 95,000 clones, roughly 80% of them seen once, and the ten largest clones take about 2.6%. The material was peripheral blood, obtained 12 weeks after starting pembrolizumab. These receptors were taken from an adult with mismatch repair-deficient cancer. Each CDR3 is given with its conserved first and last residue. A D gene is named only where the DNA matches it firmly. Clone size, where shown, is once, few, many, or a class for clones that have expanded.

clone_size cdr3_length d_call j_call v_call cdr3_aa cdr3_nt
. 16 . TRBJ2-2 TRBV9 CASSQNLGGNTGELFF TGTGCCAGCAGCCAGAACCTAGGGGGGAACACCGGGGAGCTGTTTTTT
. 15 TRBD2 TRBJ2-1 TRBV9 CASSPSGSSYNEQFF TGTGCCAGCAGCCCTAGCGGGAGCTCCTACAATGAGCAGTTCTTC
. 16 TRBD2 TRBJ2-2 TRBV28 CASSLSGSVGTGELFF TGTGCCAGCAGTTTAAGCGGGAGTGTCGGGACCGGGGAGCTGTTTTTT
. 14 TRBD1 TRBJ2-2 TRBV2 CASRGTGGTGELFF TGTGCCAGCAGGGGGACAGGAGGCACCGGGGAGCTGTTTTTT
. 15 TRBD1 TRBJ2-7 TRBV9 CASSVSSRGGHEQYF TGTGCCAGCAGCGTATCATCCCGAGGGGGCCACGAGCAGTACTTC
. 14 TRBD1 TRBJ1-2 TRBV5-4 CASSLQGAGYGYTF TGTGCCAGCAGCTTGCAGGGGGCGGGCTATGGCTACACCTTC
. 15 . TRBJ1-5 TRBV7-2 CASSTMGSSNQPQHF TGTGCCAGCAGCACCATGGGTAGTAGCAATCAGCCCCAGCATTTT
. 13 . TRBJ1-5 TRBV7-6 CASSLALVGPQHF TGTGCCAGCAGCTTAGCCTTAGTGGGTCCCCAGCATTTT
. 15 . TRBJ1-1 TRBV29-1 CSVAHLLPTDAEAFF TGCAGCGTTGCGCACTTGCTACCCACGGATGCTGAAGCTTTCTTT
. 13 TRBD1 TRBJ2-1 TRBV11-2 CASSPGQWDEQFF TGTGCCAGCAGCCCGGGACAGTGGGATGAGCAGTTCTTC
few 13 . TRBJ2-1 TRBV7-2 CASSGVSYNEQFF TGTGCCAGCAGCGGGGTCTCTTACAATGAGCAGTTCTTC
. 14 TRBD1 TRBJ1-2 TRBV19 CASSIVGQGKGYTF TGTGCCAGTAGTATTGTAGGACAGGGGAAGGGCTACACCTTC
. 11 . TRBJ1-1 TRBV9 CASSIGQEAFF TGTGCCAGCAGCATCGGACAGGAAGCTTTCTTT
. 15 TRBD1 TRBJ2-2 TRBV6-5 CASKTGGAETGELFF TGTGCCAGCAAAACAGGGGGCGCGGAGACCGGGGAGCTGTTTTTT
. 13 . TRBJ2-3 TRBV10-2 CASTERNTDTQYF TGCGCCAGCACCGAGCGGAACACAGATACGCAGTATTTT
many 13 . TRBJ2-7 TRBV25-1 CASSEFAYAEQYF TGTGCCAGCAGTGAATTCGCTTACGCCGAGCAGTACTTC
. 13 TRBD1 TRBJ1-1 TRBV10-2 CASKGAWNTEAFF TGCGCCAGCAAGGGGGCTTGGAACACTGAAGCTTTCTTT
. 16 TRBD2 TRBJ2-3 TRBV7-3 CASSLGLAASTDTQYF TGTGCCAGCAGCCTAGGACTAGCGGCTAGCACAGATACGCAGTATTTT
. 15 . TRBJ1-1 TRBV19 CASRSGEGLNTEAFF TGTGCCAGTAGGAGTGGGGAGGGGCTGAACACTGAAGCTTTCTTT
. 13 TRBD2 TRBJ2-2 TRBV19 CAARGGWTGELFF TGTGCCGCCCGGGGGGGATGGACCGGGGAGCTGTTTTTT
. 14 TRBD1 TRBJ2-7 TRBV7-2 CASSAGQGPYEQYF TGTGCCAGCAGCGCCGGACAGGGCCCCTACGAGCAGTACTTC
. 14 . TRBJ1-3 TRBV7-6 CASSLAGSGNTIYF TGTGCCAGCAGCTTAGCCGGCTCTGGAAACACCATATATTTT
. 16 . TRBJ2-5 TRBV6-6 CASSISWESYQETQYF TGTGCCAGCAGTATCTCCTGGGAGTCCTACCAAGAGACCCAGTACTTC
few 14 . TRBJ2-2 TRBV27 CASSLSGLTGELFF TGTGCCAGCAGTTTATCCGGACTAACCGGGGAGCTGTTTTTT
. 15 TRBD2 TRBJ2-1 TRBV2 CASRLAGGIYNEQFF TGTGCCAGCCGACTAGCGGGAGGGATTTACAATGAGCAGTTCTTC
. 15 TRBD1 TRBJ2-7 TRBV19 CASSAKQGASYEQYF TGTGCCAGTAGTGCAAAACAGGGGGCGTCCTACGAGCAGTACTTC
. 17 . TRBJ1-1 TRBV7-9 CASSLGGVGLGIAEAFF TGTGCCAGCAGCTTAGGGGGAGTGGGGCTCGGGATCGCTGAAGCTTTCTTT
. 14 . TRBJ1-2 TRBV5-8 CASSFSGRSYGYTF TGTGCCAGCAGCTTCTCAGGGAGGTCCTATGGCTACACCTTC
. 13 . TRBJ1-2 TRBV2 CASSRLQGLGYTF TGTGCCAGCAGTCGGCTACAGGGATTGGGCTACACCTTC
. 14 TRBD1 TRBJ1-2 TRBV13 CASSETDRVDGYTF TGTGCCAGCAGCGAGACGGACAGGGTGGATGGCTACACCTTC
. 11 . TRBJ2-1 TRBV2 CASSETGEQFF TGTGCCAGCAGTGAAACGGGGGAGCAGTTCTTC
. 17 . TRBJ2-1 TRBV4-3 CASSQDSSALSGNEQFF TGCGCCAGCAGCCAAGACTCTTCGGCTCTCTCTGGGAATGAGCAGTTCTTC
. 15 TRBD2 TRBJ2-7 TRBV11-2 CASSFANREDYEQYF TGTGCCAGCAGCTTTGCCAACCGGGAGGACTACGAGCAGTACTTC
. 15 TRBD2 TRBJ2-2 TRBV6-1 CASGLAGVSTGELFF TGTGCCAGCGGGTTAGCGGGAGTGAGTACCGGGGAGCTGTTTTTT
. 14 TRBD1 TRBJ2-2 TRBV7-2 CASSPDRAGGELFF TGTGCCAGCAGCCCGGACAGGGCTGGCGGGGAGCTGTTTTTT
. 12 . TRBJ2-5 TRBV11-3 CASSSYQETQYF TGTGCCAGCAGCTCGTACCAAGAGACCCAGTACTTC
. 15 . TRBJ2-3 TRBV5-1 CASSLEAASTDTQYF TGCGCCAGCAGCTTGGAGGCGGCTAGCACAGATACGCAGTATTTT
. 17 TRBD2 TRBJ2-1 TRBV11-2 CASSSGLAGSSYNEQFF TGTGCCAGCAGCTCGGGACTAGCGGGCAGCTCCTACAATGAGCAGTTCTTC
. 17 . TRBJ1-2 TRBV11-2 CASSSRGSRGANYGYTF TGTGCCAGCAGCTCCCGGGGAAGTCGGGGGGCTAACTATGGCTACACCTTC
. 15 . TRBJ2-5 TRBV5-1 CASSPEVASQETQYF TGCGCCAGCAGCCCCGAGGTAGCGTCACAAGAGACCCAGTACTTC
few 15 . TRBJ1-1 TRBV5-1 CASSLDFGGNTEAFF TGCGCCAGCAGCTTGGATTTCGGGGGGAACACTGAAGCTTTCTTT
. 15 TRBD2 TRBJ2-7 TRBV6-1 CASSELAGGPHEQYF TGTGCCAGCAGTGAGTTAGCGGGAGGGCCCCACGAGCAGTACTTC
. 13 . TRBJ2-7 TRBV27 CASSSLSPYEQYF TGTGCCAGCAGTTCCCTCTCCCCCTACGAGCAGTACTTC